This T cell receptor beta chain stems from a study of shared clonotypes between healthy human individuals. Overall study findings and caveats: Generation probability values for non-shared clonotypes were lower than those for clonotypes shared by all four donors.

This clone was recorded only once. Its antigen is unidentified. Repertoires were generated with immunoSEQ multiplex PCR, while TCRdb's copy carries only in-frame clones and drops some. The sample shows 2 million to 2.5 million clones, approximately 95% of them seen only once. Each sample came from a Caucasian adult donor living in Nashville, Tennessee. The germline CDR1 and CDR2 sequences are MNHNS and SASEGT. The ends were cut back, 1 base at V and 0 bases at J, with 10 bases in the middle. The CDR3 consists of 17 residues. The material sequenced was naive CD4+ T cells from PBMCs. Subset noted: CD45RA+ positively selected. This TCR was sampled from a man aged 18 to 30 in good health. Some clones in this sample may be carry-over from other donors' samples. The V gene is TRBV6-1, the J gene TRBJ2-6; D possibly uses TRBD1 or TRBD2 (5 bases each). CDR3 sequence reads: CASSEGGGGSGANVLTF. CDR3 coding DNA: TGTGCCAGCAGTGAAGGGGGTGGGGGCTCTGGGGCCAACGTCCTGACTTTC.